The 15 T cell receptor beta chains in this list originate from one sample, sequenced in a study of technical replicates of blood from a few donors. Sequencing used immunoSEQ multiplex PCR; TCRdb keeps in-frame clones, though not all of them. Seen here are about 49,000 clones, roughly 92% observed once, and the top ten hold approximately 4%. The source material was PBMCs. The receptor set was obtained from a human donor in good health. Some clones in this sample may be carry-over from other donors' samples.

V usage is TRBV7-2 and J usage is TRBJ1-1, with a possible D match to TRBD1 (5 bases). V was clipped by 4 bases and J by 0 bases, with 12 bases between them. Germline V gives CDR1 SGHTA, CDR2 FQGNSA. This CDR3 is 15 amino acids long. The CDR3 loop reads CASSYNRNMNTEAFF. In DNA, the CDR3 is TGTGCCAGCAGCTATAACAGGAATATGAACACTGAAGCTTTCTTT.

The V call is TRBV27, the J call TRBJ2-1; D possibly corresponds to TRBD2 (5 bases). Germline CDR1 MNHEY, CDR2 SMNVEV (reference sequence). Between the trimmed V and J ends, which lost 7 bases and 6 bases, there was a span of 16 bases. The length of the CDR3 is 14 residues. In DNA form, the CDR3 reads TGTGCCAGCACATCTAGACAAGAGGGCAATGAGCAGTTCTTC. This translates into CASTSRQEGNEQFF.

The CDR3 loop is CSVVGTLNTEAFF. CDR3 in DNA: TGCAGCGTTGTAGGGACTCTGAACACTGAAGCTTTCTTT. The chain joins TRBV29-1 to TRBJ1-1, with D possibly matching TRBD1 (5 bases). CDR3 length equals 13 residues. Germline CDR1 SQVTM, CDR2 ANQGSEA. V was pared by 4 bases and J by 0 bases, with 9 bases between.

This clone was observed a handful of times. The genes are TRBV11-1 and TRBJ1-1; unclear D gene. This CDR3 contains 15 residues. V was trimmed by 3 bases and J by 5 bases, leaving 16 bases between them. Germline V gene data show CDR1 as SGHAT and CDR2 as FQDESV (reference sequence). For the CDR3, the DNA is TGTGCCAGCAGCTTGGGAGGAAGTCGGGGAACTGAAGCTTTCTTT. Protein sequence: CASSLGGSRGTEAFF.

The J gene is TRBJ2-7, the V gene TRBV29-1; maybe TRBD1 (5 bases). This CDR3 spans 14 amino acids. The ends were cut back, 3 bases at V and 7 bases at J, with 19 bases in the middle. CDR1 is SQVTM and CDR2 is ANQGSEA in the germline V gene. CDR3 sequence: CSVDFGHGNEEQYF. The CDR3 DNA reads as TGCAGCGTTGACTTCGGACACGGTAATGAAGAGCAGTACTTC.

The genes are TRBV9 and TRBJ2-2; D ambiguous. The germline CDR1 and CDR2 sequences are SGDLS and YYNGEE. This CDR3 comprises 12 residues. Trimming cost V 3 bases and J 9 bases, with 9 bases left between them. CDR3 sequence reads: CASSGRFRELFF. The DNA of the CDR3 is TGTGCCAGCAGCGGGCGGTTCAGGGAGCTGTTTTTT.

V and J are TRBV10-3 and TRBJ2-7; D might be TRBD2 (5 bases). V was pared by 10 bases and J by 4 bases, with 14 bases between. CDR3 length equals 12 residues. Germline lookup yields CDR1 ENHRY and CDR2 SYGVKD. In DNA, the CDR3 is TGTGCCACCAGAGGAGGACCTTACGAGCAGTACTTC. Protein sequence: CATRGGPYEQYF.

This clone was observed once. The rearrangement joins TRBV6-6 to TRBJ2-1; D is perhaps TRBD2 (6 bases). This CDR3 comprises 13 residues. Germline CDR1 and CDR2: MNHNY and SVGAGI (reference sequence). V lost 7 bases and J lost 7, with 14 bases in between. In DNA form, the CDR3 reads TGTGCCAGCACCCTCGGAGGGGTGAATGAGCAGTTCTTC. Its translation is CASTLGGVNEQFF.

This chain links TRBV9 with TRBJ2-5; weak D call: TRBD2 (7 bases). Germline CDR1 and CDR2: SGDLS and YYNGEE. This CDR3 region has 16 residues. Trimming pared 3 bases from V and 4 bases from J, leaving 19 bases between. CDR3 region: CASSADSNRGGETQYF. The CDR3 region has the DNA TGTGCCAGCAGCGCCGATAGTAATAGGGGGGGAGAGACCCAGTACTTC.

The CDR3 loop is CASSFELAAYEQYF. CDR3 nucleotides: TGTGCCAGCAGCTTCGAACTAGCGGCCTACGAGCAGTACTTC. The chain carries TRBV11-2 and TRBJ2-7, with 8 nucleotides matching TRBD2. CDR1 is SGHAT, CDR2 FQNNGV, per germline. Germline trimming cut 3 bases from V and 2 bases from J; bases unmatched to any gene: 3. CDR3 length: 14 residues.

The V and J genes are TRBV9 and TRBJ2-3; TRBD2 is a possible D gene (6 bases). The V gene's germline CDR1 is SGDLS and CDR2 YYNGEE. V was pared by 3 bases and J by 4 bases, with 15 bases between. The CDR3 totals 15 residues. CDR3 region: CASSASSSVADTQYF. Here the CDR3 DNA reads TGTGCCAGCAGCGCCTCATCTAGCGTGGCAGATACGCAGTATTTT.

The gene calls are TRBV7-2 and TRBJ2-7, with TRBD1 as a possible D gene (6 bases). The CDR3 is 14 amino acids. With 1 base removed from V and 4 bases from J, the gap between germline ends came to 11 bases. Germline V gene lookup returns CDR1 SGHTA and CDR2 FQGNSA. The CDR3 loop is CASSLGRGGYEQYF. The CDR3 DNA reads as TGTGCCAGCAGCTTAGGGCGAGGGGGTTACGAGCAGTACTTC.

This clone was seen a single time. This chain joins TRBV5-5 and TRBJ1-2; D is unresolved. Trimming removed 0 bases from V and 1 base from J, with 4 bases in between. The CDR3 runs 13 residues. The germline gives CDR1 SGHKS, CDR2 YYEKEE (reference sequence). As DNA, the CDR3 is TGTGCCAGCAGCTTGGGAGATAACTATGGCTACACCTTC. Protein product: CASSLGDNYGYTF.

V usage is TRBV13 and J usage is TRBJ1-1; 9 bases are a match to TRBD1. CDR3 length: 15 amino acids. V lost 3 bases to trimming and J lost 3 bases; unmatched junction nucleotides: 5. From germline, CDR1 is PRHDT and CDR2 FYEKMQ (reference sequence). CDR3 bases: TGTGCCAGCAGCTTTACAGGGGGCTGGGACACTGAAGCTTTCTTT. Amino acids: CASSFTGGWDTEAFF.

CDR3 nucleotide sequence: TGTGCCAGCAGCGCGGGCGGAGGGGTGGCTTATGGCTACACCTTC. Amino acid sequence: CASSAGGGVAYGYTF. The J gene is TRBJ1-2, the V gene TRBV9, with D possibly matching TRBD1 (5 bases). This CDR3 has 15 amino acids. V was cut by 3 bases and J by 5 bases, with 17 bases left in between. CDR1 is SGDLS, CDR2 YYNGEE, per germline.